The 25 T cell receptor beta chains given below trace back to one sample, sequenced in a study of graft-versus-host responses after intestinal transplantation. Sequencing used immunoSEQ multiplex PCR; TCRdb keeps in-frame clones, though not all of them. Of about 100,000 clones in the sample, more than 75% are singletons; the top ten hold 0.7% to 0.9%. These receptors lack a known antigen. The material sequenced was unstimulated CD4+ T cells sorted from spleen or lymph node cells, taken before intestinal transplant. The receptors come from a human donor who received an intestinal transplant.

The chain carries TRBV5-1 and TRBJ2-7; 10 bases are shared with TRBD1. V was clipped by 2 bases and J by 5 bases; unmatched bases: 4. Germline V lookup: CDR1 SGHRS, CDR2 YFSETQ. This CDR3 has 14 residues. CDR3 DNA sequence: TGCGCCAGCAGCTTAGGGACAGGGGTTGACGAGCAGTACTTC. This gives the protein CASSLGTGVDEQYF.

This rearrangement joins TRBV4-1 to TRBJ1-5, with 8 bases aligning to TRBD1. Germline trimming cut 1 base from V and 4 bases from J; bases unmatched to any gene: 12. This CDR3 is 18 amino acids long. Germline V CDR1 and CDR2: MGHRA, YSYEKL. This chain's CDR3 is CASSQGGWTGFENQPQHF. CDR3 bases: TGCGCCAGCAGCCAAGGTGGATGGACAGGGTTTGAGAATCAGCCCCAGCATTTT.

The CDR3 DNA sequence: TGTGCCAGCACCCCCCGACTAGCGGGAGTCTACGAGCAGTACTTC. Protein sequence: CASTPRLAGVYEQYF. The chain recombines TRBV6-6 with TRBJ2-7, with 12 bases aligning to TRBD2. V was pared by 7 bases and J by 3 bases, with 7 bases of the junction left unmatched. The CDR3 totals 15 residues. Germline V CDR1 and CDR2: MNHNY, SVGAGI (reference sequence).

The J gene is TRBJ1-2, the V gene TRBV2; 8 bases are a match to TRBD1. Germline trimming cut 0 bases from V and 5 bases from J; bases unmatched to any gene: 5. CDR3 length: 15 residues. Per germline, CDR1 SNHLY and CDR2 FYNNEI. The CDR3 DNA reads TGTGCCAGCAGTGAAGCGATACAGGGGGGATATGGCTACACCTTC. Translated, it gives CASSEAIQGGYGYTF. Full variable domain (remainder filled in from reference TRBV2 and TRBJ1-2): EPEVTQTPSHQVTQMGQEVILRCVPISNHLYFYWYRQILGQKVEFLVSFYNNEISEKSEIFDDQFSVERPDGSNFTLKIRSTKLEDSAMYFCASSEAIQGGYGYTFGSGTRLTVV.

CDR3 in amino acids: CASRTTGAGANVLTF. The DNA of the CDR3 is TGTGCCAGCCGGACTACAGGGGCTGGGGCCAACGTCCTGACTTTC. The chain recombines TRBV28 with TRBJ2-6; D may be TRBD1 (7 bases). CDR1 and CDR2 from the germline V gene are MDHEN and SYDVKM. V shed 8 bases and J shed 2 bases, with 13 bases lying between them. CDR3 size: 15 residues.

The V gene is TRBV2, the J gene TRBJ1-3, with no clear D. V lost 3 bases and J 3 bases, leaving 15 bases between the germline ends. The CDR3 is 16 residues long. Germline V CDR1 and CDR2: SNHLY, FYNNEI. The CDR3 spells CASSDTGPRFGNTIYF. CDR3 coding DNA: TGTGCCAGCAGTGATACCGGGCCTAGATTTGGAAACACCATATATTTT.

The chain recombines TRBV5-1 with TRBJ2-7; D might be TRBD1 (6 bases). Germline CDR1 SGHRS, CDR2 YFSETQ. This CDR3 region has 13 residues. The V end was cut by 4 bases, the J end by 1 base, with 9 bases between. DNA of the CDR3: TGCGCCAGCAGCCCGACAGGATCCTACGAGCAGTACTTC. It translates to CASSPTGSYEQYF. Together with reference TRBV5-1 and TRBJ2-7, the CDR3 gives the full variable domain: KAGVTQTPRYLIKTRGQQVTLSCSPISGHRSVSWYQQTPGQGLQFLFEYFSETQRNKGNFPGRFSGRQFSNSRSEMNVSTLELGDSALYLCASSPTGSYEQYFGPGTRLTVT.

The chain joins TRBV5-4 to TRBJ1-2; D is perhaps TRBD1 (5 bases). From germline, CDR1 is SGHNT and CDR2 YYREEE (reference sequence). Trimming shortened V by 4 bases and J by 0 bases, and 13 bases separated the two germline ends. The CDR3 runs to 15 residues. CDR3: CASSPGLFANYGYTF. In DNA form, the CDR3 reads TGTGCCAGCAGCCCGGGACTTTTTGCTAACTATGGCTACACCTTC.

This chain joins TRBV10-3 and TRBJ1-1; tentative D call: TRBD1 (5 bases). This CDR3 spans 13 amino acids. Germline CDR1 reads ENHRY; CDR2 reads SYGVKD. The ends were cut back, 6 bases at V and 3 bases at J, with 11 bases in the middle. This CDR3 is CAIRKGSDTEAFF. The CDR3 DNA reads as TGTGCCATCAGAAAGGGGTCGGACACTGAAGCTTTCTTT.

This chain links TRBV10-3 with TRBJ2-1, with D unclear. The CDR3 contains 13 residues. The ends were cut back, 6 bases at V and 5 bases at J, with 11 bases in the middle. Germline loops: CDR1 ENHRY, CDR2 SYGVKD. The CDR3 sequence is CAISQQTDNEQFF. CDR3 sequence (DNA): TGTGCCATCAGCCAACAGACTGACAATGAGCAGTTCTTC.

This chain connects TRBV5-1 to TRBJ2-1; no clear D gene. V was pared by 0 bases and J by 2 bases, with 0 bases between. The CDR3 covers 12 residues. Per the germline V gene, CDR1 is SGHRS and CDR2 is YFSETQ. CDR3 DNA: TGCGCCAGCAGCTTGGCCTACAATGAGCAGTTCTTC. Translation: CASSLAYNEQFF.

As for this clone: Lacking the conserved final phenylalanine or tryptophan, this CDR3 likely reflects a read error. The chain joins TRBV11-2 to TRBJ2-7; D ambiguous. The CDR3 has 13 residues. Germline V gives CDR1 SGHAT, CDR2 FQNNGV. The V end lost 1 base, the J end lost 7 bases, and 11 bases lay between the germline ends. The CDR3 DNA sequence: TGTGCCAGCAGCTTAGTACGACATGGGGAGCAGTACCTC. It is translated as CASSLVRHGEQYL.

The CDR3 spells CASSRGLTDTQYF. The CDR3 bases are TGCGCCAGCAGCCGAGGCCTCACAGATACGCAGTATTTT. V and J are TRBV4-1 and TRBJ2-3; D gene uncertain. The CDR3 sequence is 13 residues long. Deletions cut 4 bases from V and 2 bases from J, with 7 bases between. The germline gives CDR1 MGHRA, CDR2 YSYEKL.

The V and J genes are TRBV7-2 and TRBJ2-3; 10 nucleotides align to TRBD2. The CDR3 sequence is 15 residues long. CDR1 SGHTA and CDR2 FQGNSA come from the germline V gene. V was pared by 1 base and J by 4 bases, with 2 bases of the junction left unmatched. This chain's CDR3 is CASSLGLAGADTQYF. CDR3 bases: TGTGCCAGCAGCTTAGGGCTAGCGGGGGCAGATACGCAGTATTTT.

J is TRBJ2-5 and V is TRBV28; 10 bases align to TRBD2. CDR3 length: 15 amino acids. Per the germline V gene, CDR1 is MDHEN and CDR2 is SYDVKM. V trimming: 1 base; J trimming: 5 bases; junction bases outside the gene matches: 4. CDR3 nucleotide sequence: TGTGCCAGCAGTTTATCTCGAGCGGGAGGGGAGACCCAGTACTTC. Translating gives CASSLSRAGGETQYF.

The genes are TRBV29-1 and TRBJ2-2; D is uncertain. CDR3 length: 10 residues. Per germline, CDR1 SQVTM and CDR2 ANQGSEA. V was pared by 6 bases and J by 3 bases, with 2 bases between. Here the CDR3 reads CSVYTGELFF. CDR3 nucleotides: TGCAGCGTGTACACCGGGGAGCTGTTTTTT.

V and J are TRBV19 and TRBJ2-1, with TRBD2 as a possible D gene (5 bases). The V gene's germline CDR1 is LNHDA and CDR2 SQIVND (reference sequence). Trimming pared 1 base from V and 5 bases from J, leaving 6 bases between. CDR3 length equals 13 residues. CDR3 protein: CASSIARDNEQFF. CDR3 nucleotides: TGTGCCAGTAGTATAGCGAGGGACAATGAGCAGTTCTTC.

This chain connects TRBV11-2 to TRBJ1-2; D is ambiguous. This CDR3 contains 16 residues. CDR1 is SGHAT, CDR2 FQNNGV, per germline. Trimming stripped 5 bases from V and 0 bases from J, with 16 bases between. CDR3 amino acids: CASSTVVGQPNYGYTF. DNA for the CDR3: TGTGCCAGCAGCACTGTGGTAGGGCAGCCTAACTATGGCTACACCTTC.

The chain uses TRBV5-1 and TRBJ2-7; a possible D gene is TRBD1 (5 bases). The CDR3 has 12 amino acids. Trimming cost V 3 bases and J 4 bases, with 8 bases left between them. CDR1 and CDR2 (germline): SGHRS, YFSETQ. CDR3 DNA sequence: TGCGCCAGCAGCTACGACAGTTACGAGCAGTACTTC. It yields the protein CASSYDSYEQYF. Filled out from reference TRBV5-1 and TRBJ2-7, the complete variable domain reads KAGVTQTPRYLIKTRGQQVTLSCSPISGHRSVSWYQQTPGQGLQFLFEYFSETQRNKGNFPGRFSGRQFSNSRSEMNVSTLELGDSALYLCASSYDSYEQYFGPGTRLTVT.

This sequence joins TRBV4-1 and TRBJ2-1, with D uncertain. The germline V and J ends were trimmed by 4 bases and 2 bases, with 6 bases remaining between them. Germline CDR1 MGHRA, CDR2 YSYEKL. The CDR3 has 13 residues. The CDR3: CASSPITYNEQFF. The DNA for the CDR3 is TGCGCCAGCAGCCCTATCACCTACAATGAGCAGTTCTTC.

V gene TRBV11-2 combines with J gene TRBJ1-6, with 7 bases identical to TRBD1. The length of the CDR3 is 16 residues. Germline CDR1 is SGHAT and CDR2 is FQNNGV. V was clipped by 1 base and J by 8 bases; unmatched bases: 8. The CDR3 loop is CASSLVARGIDSPLHF. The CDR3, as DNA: TGTGCCAGCAGCTTAGTGGCCAGGGGGATAGATTCACCCCTCCACTTT.

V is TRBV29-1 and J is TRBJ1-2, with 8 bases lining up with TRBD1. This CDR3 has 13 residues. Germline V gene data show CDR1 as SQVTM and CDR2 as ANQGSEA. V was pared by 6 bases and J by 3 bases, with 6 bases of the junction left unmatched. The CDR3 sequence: CSVRSTGDYGYTF. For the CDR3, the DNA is TGCAGCGTGAGATCGACAGGGGACTATGGCTACACCTTC.

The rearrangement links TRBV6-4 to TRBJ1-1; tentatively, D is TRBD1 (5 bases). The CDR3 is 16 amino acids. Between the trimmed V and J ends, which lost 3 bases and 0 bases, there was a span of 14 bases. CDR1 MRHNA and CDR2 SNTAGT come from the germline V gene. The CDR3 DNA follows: TGTGCCAGCAGTGAACTGCGACAGCGTTTGAACACTGAAGCTTTCTTT. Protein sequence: CASSELRQRLNTEAFF.

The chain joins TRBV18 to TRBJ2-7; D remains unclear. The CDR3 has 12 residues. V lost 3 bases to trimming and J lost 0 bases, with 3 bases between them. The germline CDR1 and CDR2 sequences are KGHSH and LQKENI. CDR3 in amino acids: CASSPSSYEQYF. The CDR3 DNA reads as TGTGCCAGCTCACCTTCCTCCTACGAGCAGTACTTC.

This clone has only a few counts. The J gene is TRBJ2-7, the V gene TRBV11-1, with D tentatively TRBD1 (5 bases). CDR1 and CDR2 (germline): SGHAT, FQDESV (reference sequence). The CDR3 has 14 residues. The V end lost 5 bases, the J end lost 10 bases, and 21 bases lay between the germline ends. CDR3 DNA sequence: TGTGCCAGCAGCCCCGACCAGGGTAGGGGCGCTCAGTACTTC. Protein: CASSPDQGRGAQYF.